These T cell receptor beta chains were read from a single sample in a study of T cells after yellow fever vaccination. TCRdb fed the 5' RACE reads into MiXCR, producing one record per CDR3 protein. The sample carries around 320,000 distinct CDR3 sequences, around 8.6% recorded once. Sequencing was performed on CD4+ T cells sorted from PBMCs, taken 5 days after the yellow fever booster vaccination. Receptor source: a man aged 18 to 29 who received the YFV17D yellow fever vaccine. The CDR3 runs from the conserved cysteine through the conserved F or W. D genes are given only for firm matches. Clone size is shown for a subset of rows, as once, few, many or a class of expanded clone.

clone size,V gene,J gene,D gene,CDR3 protein,CDR3 DNA
few,TRBV7-2,TRBJ1-5,TRBD1,CASSFTGGMGNQPQHF,TGTGCCAGCAGCTTTACAGGGGGCATGGGAAATCAGCCCCAGCATTTT
.,TRBV20-1,TRBJ2-2,.,CSASRGSGELFF,TGCAGTGCTTCGAGGGGATCCGGGGAGCTGTTTTTT
few,TRBV4-3,TRBJ1-4,.,CASSQDVDGGKLFF,TGCGCCAGCAGCCAAGACGTGGACGGGGGAAAACTGTTTTTT
few,TRBV5-1,TRBJ2-3,.,CASSSLETGLASTDTQYF,TGCGCCAGCAGCAGCTTGGAAACCGGACTTGCTAGCACAGATACGCAGTATTTT
few,TRBV11-3,TRBJ2-5,TRBD2,CASSRGLAGTETQYF,TGTGCCAGCAGCCGAGGACTAGCGGGGACGGAGACCCAGTACTTC
few,TRBV4-1,TRBJ2-7,.,CASSQVGTRAYEQYF,TGCGCCAGCAGCCAAGTAGGAACTAGAGCCTACGAGCAGTACTTC
few,TRBV7-9,TRBJ2-6,.,CASSSEGRLSGANVLTF,TGTGCCAGCAGCTCAGAGGGCAGGCTCTCTGGGGCCAACGTCCTGACTTTC
few,TRBV10-3,TRBJ1-1,.,CAISEYPNTEAFF,TGTGCCATCAGTGAGTATCCGAACACTGAAGCTTTCTTT
many,TRBV12-3/TRBV12-4,TRBJ1-5,.,CASGPGGQPQHF,TGTGCCAGCGGGCCCGGGGGTCAGCCCCAGCATTTT
.,TRBV29-1,TRBJ1-2,.,CSVDVGGYGYTF,TGCAGCGTTGATGTAGGAGGTTATGGCTACACCTTC
.,TRBV11-2,TRBJ1-1,.,CASSSDSKQAFF,TGTGCCAGCAGCTCTGATTCGAAGCAAGCTTTCTTT
few,TRBV5-1,TRBJ2-7,TRBD1,CASSLRGRNEQYF,TGCGCCAGCAGCTTGAGGGGGCGGAACGAGCAGTACTTC
few,TRBV21-1,TRBJ2-1,.,CASTLTGEQFF,TGTGCCAGCACCCTAACTGGGGAGCAGTTCTTC
many,TRBV5-1,TRBJ2-5,.,CASRTEETQYF,TGCGCCAGCAGGACGGAAGAGACCCAGTACTTC
few,TRBV20-1,TRBJ1-5,.,CSARDLVVNQPQHF,TGCAGTGCTAGAGATTTGGTAGTCAATCAGCCCCAGCATTTT
.,TRBV5-1,TRBJ1-6,.,CASRLGGPGFNSPLHF,TGCGCCAGCAGACTGGGGGGCCCGGGGTTTAATTCACCCCTCCACTTT